This is a list of T cell receptor beta chains from one sample in a study of regulatory T cells in long-lasting Graves disease. TCRdb reprocessed the multiplex PCR reads via MiXCR and lists one record per CDR3 protein. This sample has roughly 700,000 distinct CDR3 sequences; around 30% occur once, and the top ten carry about two fifths. This material consisted of peripheral blood mononuclear cells (PBMCs), taken when the disease was refractory, from a patient treated with antithyroid drugs. All receptors come from a female donor with Graves disease. The CDR3 runs from the conserved cysteine through the conserved F or W. The order of the fields is J gene, V gene, clone size, D gene, CDR3 protein, CDR3 DNA. D genes are given only for firm matches. Clone size, where shown, is once, few, many, or a class for clones that have expanded.

>TRBJ1-1|TRBV2|NA|NA
CASRPPSSREAFF
TGTGCCAGCAGACCCCCGTCCTCCAGGGAAGCTTTCTTT
>TRBJ1-2|TRBV2|NA|NA
CASSSRATTYGYTF
TGTGCCAGCAGCTCGAGAGCGACTACGTATGGCTACACCTTC
>TRBJ2-5|TRBV12-3/TRBV12-4|many|TRBD2
CASSLWGRAQETQYF
TGTGCCAGCAGTTTATGGGGGAGGGCCCAAGAGACCCAGTACTTC
>TRBJ1-5|TRBV6-1|NA|TRBD1
CASMVQGQGNNQPQHF
TGTGCCAGCATGGTACAGGGGCAGGGTAACAATCAGCCCCAGCATTTT
>TRBJ2-4|TRBV5-6|NA|TRBD2
CASTDSGSRYIQYF
TGTGCCAGCACCGATAGCGGGAGCAGATACATTCAGTACTTC
>TRBJ1-5|TRBV6-1|NA|NA
CASSAGQNQPQHF
TGTGCCAGCAGTGCCGGACAAAATCAGCCCCAGCATTTT
>TRBJ1-1|TRBV11-2|many|NA
CASSFQGQLLSAFF
TGTGCCAGCAGCTTCCAAGGACAGCTCCTTTCCGCTTTCTTT
>TRBJ1-2|TRBV4-2|NA|NA
CASSQGLAPGYTF
TGTGCCAGCAGCCAAGGACTGGCGCCTGGCTACACCTTC
>TRBJ2-7|TRBV28|NA|NA
CAISESSGWEQYF
TGTGCCATCAGTGAGTCGTCGGGGTGGGAGCAGTACTTC
>TRBJ1-1|TRBV5-1|NA|NA
CASSLALGGDTEAFF
TGCGCCAGCAGCTTGGCCTTGGGGGGCGACACTGAAGCTTTCTTT
>TRBJ2-7|TRBV27|few|NA
CASSYNYRSSYEQYF
TGTGCCAGCAGTTACAACTACAGGAGCTCCTACGAGCAGTACTTC
>TRBJ2-7|TRBV28|many|NA
CASSPPLGRLVYEQYF
TGTGCCAGCAGTCCCCCCCTAGGGAGACTGGTCTACGAGCAGTACTTC
>TRBJ2-7|TRBV28|NA|TRBD2
CASVGSGRIQYF
TGTGCCAGCGTTGGTAGCGGGAGAATCCAGTACTTC
>TRBJ1-1|TRBV7-8|NA|NA
CASSLFGGGGDTEAFF
TGTGCCAGCAGCTTATTCGGGGGAGGTGGGGACACTGAAGCTTTCTTT
>TRBJ2-5|TRBV7-9|NA|TRBD1
CASSARGQFQETQYF
TGTGCCAGCAGCGCCCGGGGACAGTTCCAAGAGACCCAGTACTTC
>TRBJ2-7|TRBV7-8|NA|NA
CASGRRSPLYEQYF
TGTGCCAGCGGGCGGAGGTCCCCTCTCTACGAGCAGTACTTC
>TRBJ1-4|TRBV7-9|NA|NA
CASTVAGGTNEKLFF
TGTGCCAGCACCGTGGCGGGGGGCACAAATGAAAAACTGTTTTTT
>TRBJ1-6|TRBV27|NA|NA
CASSLVGGNSPPHF
TGTGCCAGCAGTTTAGTTGGGGGTAATTCACCCCCCCACTTT
>TRBJ1-1|TRBV10-3|once|NA
CAIRQPGELTEAFF
TGTGCCATCAGGCAACCAGGGGAGTTGACTGAAGCTTTCTTT
>TRBJ1-1|TRBV11-1|NA|NA
CASSLWEGTNTEAFF
TGTGCCAGCAGCTTATGGGAAGGAACGAACACTGAAGCTTTCTTT
>TRBJ2-7|TRBV6-1|NA|TRBD2
CASKQAGLTYEQYF
TGTGCCAGCAAACAAGCGGGACTTACCTACGAGCAGTACTTC
>TRBJ1-2|TRBV30|NA|NA
CAWGVGGVNYGYTF
TGTGCTTGGGGAGTGGGGGGTGTCAACTATGGCTACACCTTC
>TRBJ2-7|TRBV11-2|few|NA
CASSLYPRGYNYEQYF
TGTGCCAGCAGCTTATACCCCCGCGGTTATAACTACGAGCAGTACTTC
>TRBJ1-5|TRBV13|NA|NA
CASSQGNRQPQHF
TGTGCCAGCAGCCAGGGAAACAGGCAGCCCCAGCATTTT
>TRBJ2-7|TRBV6-1|NA|TRBD1
CASRQQGVAYEQYF
TGTGCCAGCAGACAACAGGGGGTGGCCTACGAGCAGTACTTC
>TRBJ1-5|TRBV12-3/TRBV12-4|many|NA
CASSLGRAEYSNQPQHF
TGTGCCAGCAGTTTAGGTAGGGCAGAGTATAGCAATCAGCCCCAGCATTTT
>TRBJ1-6|TRBV13|many|NA
CASSLAASSYNSPLHF
TGTGCCAGCAGCTTGGCAGCGAGCTCCTATAATTCACCCCTCCACTTT
>TRBJ2-1|TRBV19|NA|TRBD1
CASSRDRENYNEQFF
TGTGCCAGTAGTAGGGACAGGGAAAACTACAATGAGCAGTTCTTC
>TRBJ1-3|TRBV20-1|few|NA
CSARGRAGNTIYF
TGCAGTGCTAGGGGGCGCGCTGGAAACACCATATATTTT
>TRBJ1-1|TRBV12-3/TRBV12-4|many|TRBD1
CASSLGQGAAAFF
TGTGCCAGCAGTTTAGGACAGGGGGCTGCTGCTTTCTTT
>TRBJ1-2|TRBV29-1|NA|NA
CSVAQGGGYTF
TGCAGCGTTGCACAGGGAGGTGGCTACACCTTC
>TRBJ1-4|TRBV5-8|NA|TRBD1
CASSLPGTEGGYEKLFF
TGTGCCAGCAGCTTACCCGGGACAGAGGGAGGTTATGAAAAACTGTTTTTT
>TRBJ1-1|TRBV10-2|NA|NA
CASSESEGAEAFF
TGCGCCAGCAGTGAGTCGGAGGGGGCTGAAGCTTTCTTT
>TRBJ1-5|TRBV28|many|NA
CASTTDRIVVQPQHF
TGTGCCAGCACCACTGACAGGATTGTAGTTCAGCCCCAGCATTTT
>TRBJ2-5|TRBV15|few|TRBD1
CATSSRGQGAETQYF
TGTGCCACCAGCTCCCGGGGACAGGGCGCAGAGACCCAGTACTTC
>TRBJ2-7|TRBV13|NA|NA
CASSLRTIGSYEQYF
TGTGCCAGCAGCCTTCGGACCATCGGCTCCTACGAGCAGTACTTC
>TRBJ1-2|TRBV6-1|NA|NA
CASSPSPRRDGYTF
TGTGCCAGCAGTCCTAGTCCGAGAAGGGATGGCTACACCTTC